What follows are 30 T cell receptor beta chains derived from one specimen sequenced in a study of cytomegalovirus exposure and HLA in healthy donors. 13 Jbeta primers and 60 Vbeta primers were used for the PCR. Sequencing used immunoSEQ multiplex PCR; TCRdb keeps in-frame clones, though not all of them. The sample shows more than 150,000 clones, 65% to 80% of them seen only once. Sequenced material: PBMCs. These receptors were collected from a woman in her twenties or thirties in good health and CMV-seropositive.

This chain links TRBV7-9 with TRBJ2-7; 7 nucleotides line up with TRBD2. V dropped 0 bases and J dropped 6; count of bases not matched to a gene: 5. Germline V gene data show CDR1 as SEHNR and CDR2 as FQNEAQ (reference sequence). The CDR3 consists of 14 residues. CDR3 DNA: TGTGCCAGCAGCTTAGCGGAAGGGGAGGGCGAGCAGTACTTC. This translates into CASSLAEGEGEQYF. The full variable domain, rest sourced from reference TRBV7-9 and TRBJ2-7, is DTGVSQNPRHKITKRGQNVTFRCDPISEHNRLYWYRQTLGQGPEFLTYFQNEAQLEKSRLLSDRFSAERPKGSFSTLEIQRTEQGDSAMYLCASSLAEGEGEQYFGPGTRLTVT.

The V gene is TRBV14, the J gene TRBJ1-1; D unresolved. The V gene's germline CDR1 is SGHDN and CDR2 FVKESK. The V and J ends lost 1 base and 1 base respectively, with 7 bases between them. The CDR3 is made up of 14 amino acids. The CDR3 DNA sequence: TGTGCCAGCAGCCAAGGGGGAGAGAACACTGAAGCTTTCTTT. Translation gives CASSQGGENTEAFF.

In the case of this clone: Germline is not matched at one junction end, which may reflect a read error. The V gene is TRBV7-9, the J gene TRBJ2-7; 8 bases match TRBD1. The CDR3 runs to 13 residues. Germline lookup yields CDR1 SEHNR and CDR2 FQNEAQ (reference sequence). The CDR3 loop reads CSSSLTGAYEQYF. CDR3 sequence (DNA): TGTTCCAGCAGCTTGACAGGGGCCTACGAGCAGTACTTC.

The gene calls are TRBV7-3 and TRBJ2-1; 10 bases map to TRBD2. Germline trimming cut 1 base from V and 15 bases from J; bases unmatched to any gene: 12. Per the germline V gene, CDR1 is SGHTA and CDR2 is FQGTGA. This CDR3 has 15 amino acids. The CDR3 sequence is CASSLRSGGASTRFF. CDR3 DNA: TGTGCCAGCAGCTTAAGGAGCGGGGGGGCCTCGACGCGGTTCTTC.

The chain couples TRBV15 to TRBJ2-7; TRBD2 matches at 11 bases. This CDR3 is built from 17 residues. With 1 base clipped from V and 6 bases from J, the junction kept 11 bases outside the gene matches. From germline, CDR1 is LNHNV and CDR2 YYDKDF (reference sequence). The DNA for the CDR3 is TGTGCCACCAGCAGAGGACTAGCGGGGCCTAGTGGGGGCGAGCAGTACTTC. The encoded protein is CATSRGLAGPSGGEQYF.

This chain uses TRBV28 with TRBJ1-2, with a weak D call TRBD1 (5 bases). This CDR3 comprises 13 residues. The germline gives CDR1 MDHEN, CDR2 SYDVKM. Trimming cost V 8 bases and J 1 base, with 11 bases left between them. The CDR3 coding sequence is TGTGCCAGCTTCCCGCAGGGTAACTATGGCTACACCTTC. It yields the protein CASFPQGNYGYTF.

The chain has TRBV18 and TRBJ1-5, with D maybe TRBD1 (6 bases). CDR3 size: 13 residues. V was cut by 6 bases and J by 5 bases, with 11 bases left in between. Germline CDR1 KGHSH, CDR2 LQKENI. For the CDR3, the DNA is TGTGCCAGCTCTCAGGCAGGGGATCAGCCCCAGCATTTT. This codes for CASSQAGDQPQHF.

The chain's CDR3 is CASSQDVAGGPYNEQFF. CDR3 bases: TGCGCCAGCAGCCAAGATGTAGCGGGGGGCCCCTACAATGAGCAGTTCTTC. The V gene is TRBV4-1, the J gene TRBJ2-1; 10 bases are shared with TRBD2. Germline assignment: CDR1 MGHRA and CDR2 YSYEKL. This CDR3 region has 17 residues. V lost 0 bases to trimming and J lost 2 bases; unmatched junction nucleotides: 4.

This sequence joins TRBV5-5 and TRBJ1-2; TRBD1 might be the D (6 bases). Trimming took 0 bases from V and 8 from J, leaving 8 bases between them. The CDR3 has 12 residues. Per the germline V gene, CDR1 is SGHKS and CDR2 is YYEKEE (reference sequence). This CDR3 reads CASSLGGGGYTF. In DNA form, the CDR3 reads TGTGCCAGCAGCTTGGGAGGGGGAGGCTACACCTTC.

Only a few counts were recorded for this clone. The rearrangement joins TRBV20-1 to TRBJ2-7; D call uncertain. V gave up 5 bases and J gave up 3 bases, with 8 bases separating them. The CDR3 length is 11 residues. Per the germline V gene, CDR1 is DFQATT and CDR2 is SNEGSKA (reference sequence). CDR3 sequence (DNA): TGCAGTGCTTTGACTGGCTACGAGCAGTACTTC. This sequence encodes CSALTGYEQYF.

This chain joins TRBV6-6 and TRBJ1-5; D gene uncertain. Deletions cut 2 bases from V and 4 bases from J, with 15 bases between. This CDR3 is 16 amino acids long. Per the germline V gene, CDR1 is MNHNY and CDR2 is SVGAGI (reference sequence). The CDR3 DNA reads TGTGCCAGCAGTTACGGGGAGGGAACCTGGAATCAGCCCCAGCATTTT. Translating it yields CASSYGEGTWNQPQHF.

V and J are TRBV4-1 and TRBJ2-5; 7 bases map to TRBD2. V shed 1 base and J 11 bases; nucleotides not matched to a gene: 7. This CDR3 comprises 13 residues. CDR1 MGHRA and CDR2 YSYEKL come from the germline V gene. Written as DNA, the CDR3 is TGCGCCAGCAGCCAAGTTTCGGGGGGTGAGCAGTACTTC. Its protein product is CASSQVSGGEQYF.

This chain uses TRBV6-5 with TRBJ2-7; TRBD1 matches 7 bases. With 7 bases clipped from V and 3 bases from J, the junction kept 3 bases outside the gene matches. The CDR3 spans 12 residues. CDR1 MNHEY and CDR2 SVGAGI come from the germline V gene. CDR3 region: CASMGQRYEQYF. CDR3 DNA: TGTGCCAGCATGGGACAGCGCTACGAGCAGTACTTC.

The CDR3 region has the DNA TGTGCCAGCAGAGGACAGGGACGAAGACAAGAGACCCAGTACTTC. Protein: CASRGQGRRQETQYF. The chain couples TRBV6-5 to TRBJ2-5, with 8 bases aligning to TRBD1. J lost 2 bases, V lost 6 bases, and 8 bases had no gene match. The CDR3 contains 15 residues. Germline V lookup: CDR1 MNHEY, CDR2 SVGAGI.

The rearrangement joins TRBV29-1 to TRBJ2-5; D may be TRBD2 (6 bases). CDR3 length equals 14 residues. Germline V lookup: CDR1 SQVTM, CDR2 ANQGSEA. Trimming stripped 5 bases from V and 2 bases from J, with 15 bases between. The CDR3 sequence is CSVSGGVGQETQYF. CDR3 DNA: TGCAGCGTTTCTGGAGGGGTAGGGCAAGAGACCCAGTACTTC.

The V gene is TRBV29-1, the J gene TRBJ2-1; 13 nucleotides agree with TRBD2. From germline, CDR1 is SQVTM and CDR2 ANQGSEA. This CDR3 contains 14 residues. The V gene end was trimmed by 6 bases and the J gene end by 4 bases; junction bases not matched to a gene: 3. CDR3 nucleotide sequence: TGCAGCGTAGGACTAGCGGGGGCGTACAATGAGCAGTTCTTC. It encodes CSVGLAGAYNEQFF.

The V call is TRBV9, the J call TRBJ2-7; TRBD1 aligns across 12 bases. The CDR3 sequence is 15 residues long. J lost 7 bases, V lost 0 bases, and 5 bases had no gene match. From germline, CDR1 is SGDLS and CDR2 YYNGEE. Written as DNA, the CDR3 is TGTGCCAGCAGCGTAGTGGGACAGGGGGCCGGGGAGCAGTACTTC. It yields the protein CASSVVGQGAGEQYF.

The chain links TRBV7-9 to TRBJ1-3; D is unresolved. The CDR3 runs 15 residues. Trimming took off 7 bases at V and 0 bases at J, with 13 bases between the two ends. CDR1 is SEHNR and CDR2 is FQNEAQ in the germline V gene (reference sequence). In DNA form, the CDR3 reads TGTGCCAGCACCTCCCCGGGAGTCTCTGGAAACACCATATATTTT. Amino acid sequence: CASTSPGVSGNTIYF.

The chain is built from TRBV18 and TRBJ2-3; unclear D gene. V was trimmed by 4 bases and J by 0 bases, leaving 11 bases between them. Germline-derived CDR1 and CDR2 are KGHSH and LQKENI. This CDR3 contains 15 residues. CDR3 DNA: TGTGCCAGCTCACTGAACTTCGCTAGCACAGATACGCAGTATTTT. Its protein product is CASSLNFASTDTQYF. Complete variable domain (other parts from reference TRBV18 and TRBJ2-3): NAGVMQNPRHLVRRRGQEARLRCSPMKGHSHVYWYRQLPEEGLKFMVYLQKENIIDESGMPKERFSAEFPKEGPSILRIQQVVRGDSAAYFCASSLNFASTDTQYFGPGTRLTVL.

V and J are TRBV13 and TRBJ2-7; TRBD1 agrees at 7 bases. This CDR3 has 16 residues. Germline V lookup: CDR1 PRHDT, CDR2 FYEKMQ (reference sequence). With V trimmed by 1 base and J by 1 base, 7 bases remained unmatched. The CDR3 reads CASSLAHRQGSYEQYF. CDR3 bases: TGTGCCAGCAGCTTAGCCCACCGACAGGGTTCCTACGAGCAGTACTTC.

V usage is TRBV6-1 and J usage is TRBJ1-5, with 8 bases fitting TRBD1. Trimming removed 6 bases from V and 7 bases from J; junction bases left unmatched: 5. Germline CDR1 MNHNS, CDR2 SASEGT. This CDR3 is built from 13 residues. CDR3 amino acids: CASSPDRGQPQHF. The DNA for the CDR3 is TGTGCCAGCAGCCCAGACAGGGGACAGCCCCAGCATTTT.

This clone was seen only a few times. V is TRBV6-1 and J is TRBJ2-3, with TRBD2 as a possible D gene (5 bases). The V and J ends lost 6 bases and 5 bases respectively, with 18 bases between them. The germline V gene has CDR1 MNHNS and CDR2 SASEGT. This CDR3 comprises 15 residues. In DNA, the CDR3 is TGTGCCAGCAGGGCAAAGGAAGGGAGAGGAGATACGCAGTATTTT. This encodes CASRAKEGRGDTQYF.

This rearrangement joins TRBV9 to TRBJ2-5; tentative D call: TRBD2 (5 bases). V was shortened by 3 bases and J by 4 bases, with 25 bases between the two germline ends. The CDR3 extends over 18 amino acids. Germline-derived CDR1 and CDR2 are SGDLS and YYNGEE. The CDR3 is CASSASLGSLSRGETQYF. Here the CDR3 DNA reads TGTGCCAGCAGCGCCTCTCTAGGGAGTCTTAGCCGAGGAGAGACCCAGTACTTC.

V is TRBV19 and J is TRBJ2-3, with D unresolved. The CDR3 loop spans 16 amino acids. Per the germline V gene, CDR1 is LNHDA and CDR2 is SQIVND (reference sequence). Trimming pared 9 bases from V and 0 bases from J, leaving 19 bases between. DNA of the CDR3: TGTGCCAGCAGCCCGAGCCCCCGAGGTAGCACAGATACGCAGTATTTT. Residues: CASSPSPRGSTDTQYF.

The V gene is TRBV6-5, the J gene TRBJ1-5; a possible D gene is TRBD1 (5 bases). Germline V gene lookup returns CDR1 MNHEY and CDR2 SVGAGI. V was clipped by 3 bases and J by 1 base, with 7 bases between them. There are 14 residues in the CDR3. CDR3 nucleotide sequence: TGTGCCAGCAGTTATCGGGGGAGCAATCAGCCCCAGCATTTT. Its protein product is CASSYRGSNQPQHF.

The chain combines TRBV7-9 with TRBJ2-7, with 8 bases lining up with TRBD2. This CDR3 has 14 amino acids. Germline V CDR1 and CDR2: SEHNR, FQNEAQ (reference sequence). V trimming: 5 bases; J trimming: 4 bases; junction bases outside the gene matches: 7. CDR3 sequence (DNA): TGTGCCAGCAGCCATCCGGGGGGGGCTTACGAGCAGTACTTC. Its protein product is CASSHPGGAYEQYF.

The chain joins TRBV5-1 to TRBJ2-6, with 11 bases identical to TRBD1. The CDR3 covers 17 residues. Germline CDR1 is SGHRS and CDR2 is YFSETQ. Trimming took 3 bases from V and 4 from J; bases not matched to a gene: 6. CDR3 nucleotides: TGCGCCAGCAGCTCCGGACAGGGGGCGCAAGGGGCCAACGTCCTGACTTTC. Translating it yields CASSSGQGAQGANVLTF.

This clone was picked up one time. The rearrangement joins TRBV7-2 to TRBJ1-5; D is unclear. The CDR3 covers 13 residues. With 1 base removed from V and 7 bases from J, the gap between germline ends came to 8 bases. The germline V gene has CDR1 SGHTA and CDR2 FQGNSA. CDR3 loop: CASSLEARQPQHF. For the CDR3, the DNA is TGTGCCAGCAGCTTAGAGGCTAGACAGCCCCAGCATTTT.

V is TRBV4-1 and J is TRBJ2-2; possibly TRBD2 for D (5 bases). The CDR3 is made up of 14 amino acids. Trimming left V 4 bases short and J 6 bases short, with 12 bases between. From germline, CDR1 is MGHRA and CDR2 YSYEKL. CDR3 bases: TGCGCCAGCAGCCCTCGGGGAGAGGCCGGGGAGCTGTTTTTT. Translated, it gives CASSPRGEAGELFF.

The chain couples TRBV6-1 to TRBJ2-7, with a possible D match to TRBD2 (5 bases). Germline-derived CDR1 and CDR2 are MNHNS and SASEGT. The V end was cut by 1 base, the J end by 2 bases, with 12 bases between. This CDR3 region has 15 residues. CDR3 residues: CASSEGPRVTYEQYF. As DNA, the CDR3 is TGTGCCAGCAGTGAAGGTCCGCGGGTAACCTACGAGCAGTACTTC.